This entry lists 15 T cell receptor beta chains sequenced from one sample in a study of a mutant IDH1 vaccine in newly diagnosed glioma. TCRdb's table, derived via immunoSEQ multiplex PCR, lists solely in-frame clones and lacks some. The sample consists of some 68,000 clones, less than 85% of them appearing once. Indicated time point: baseline, week 1 (first vaccination visit). Treatment noted: pre-vaccination baseline after standard-of-care therapy. The sample consisted of PBMCs, taken from a glioma patient treated with radiotherapy, temozolomide or both. These receptors originate from a man aged 50 or older with glioma.

The rearrangement uses TRBV2 and TRBJ2-3; 9 nucleotides agree with TRBD2. Germline loops: CDR1 SNHLY, CDR2 FYNNEI. Losses at the gene ends were 1 base for V and 8 bases for J; bases not matched to a gene: 7. The CDR3 has 15 amino acids. CDR3 region: CASSEEIAGELTQYF. CDR3 sequence (DNA): TGTGCCAGCAGTGAAGAGATAGCGGGGGAGCTTACGCAGTATTTT.

The chain is built from TRBV4-1 and TRBJ2-7, with a tentative D call TRBD1 (6 bases). V lost 0 bases to trimming and J lost 1 base, with 10 bases between them. Germline loops: CDR1 MGHRA, CDR2 YSYEKL. The CDR3 sequence is 15 residues long. CDR3 sequence reads: CASSQDNRESYEQYF. The CDR3 DNA reads TGCGCCAGCAGCCAAGATAACAGGGAATCCTACGAGCAGTACTTC.

V usage is TRBV30 and J usage is TRBJ1-5; D is undetermined. The V and J ends lost 4 bases and 6 bases respectively, with 13 bases between them. The CDR3 runs 13 residues. Germline assignment: CDR1 GTSNPN and CDR2 SVGIG (reference sequence). The CDR3 region has the DNA TGTGCCTGGACAGCTAAGGCCGGTCAGCCCCAGCATTTT. Its translation: CAWTAKAGQPQHF.

The V and J genes are TRBV30 and TRBJ1-2; 7 bases are shared with TRBD1. Germline CDR1 reads GTSNPN; CDR2 reads SVGIG (reference sequence). V dropped 4 bases and J dropped 4; count of bases not matched to a gene: 9. The CDR3 sequence is 14 residues long. The CDR3 DNA reads TGTGCCTGGATGCCGCCGGGACAGCCCTATGGCTACACCTTC. It translates to CAWMPPGQPYGYTF.

The genes are TRBV6-5 and TRBJ1-4; 8 positions agree with TRBD1. This CDR3 is 16 amino acids long. CDR1 MNHEY and CDR2 SVGAGI come from the germline V gene. J gave up 0 bases and V 2 bases, and 2 bases lay outside the gene matches. The CDR3 protein is CASSYGQGTTNEKLFF. The CDR3 nucleotides are TGTGCCAGCAGTTACGGACAGGGAACAACTAATGAAAAACTGTTTTTT.

The chain has TRBV19 and TRBJ2-1; D may be TRBD1 or TRBD2 (5 bases each). CDR3 size: 14 residues. CDR1 is LNHDA, CDR2 SQIVND, per germline (reference sequence). V lost 5 bases to trimming and J lost 4 bases, with 12 bases between them. Here the CDR3 reads CASSPSWGYNEQFF. Here the CDR3 DNA reads TGTGCCAGTAGTCCCTCTTGGGGGTACAATGAGCAGTTCTTC.

This chain uses TRBV25-1 with TRBJ1-2; tentatively, D is TRBD1 (5 bases). The CDR3 spans 14 residues. The germline gives CDR1 MGHDK, CDR2 SYGVNS. V was pared by 1 base and J by 5 bases, with 11 bases between. The CDR3 here is CASSESGRAYGYTF. The CDR3 DNA follows: TGTGCCAGCAGTGAATCTGGCAGGGCGTATGGCTACACCTTC.

The chain combines TRBV2 with TRBJ2-1; 10 bases line up with TRBD2. Germline V CDR1 and CDR2: SNHLY, FYNNEI. This CDR3 is built from 14 residues. After removal of 10 bases from V and 6 bases from J, the junction contained 9 bases not matched to a gene. This chain's CDR3 is CATAGTSEFNEQFF. CDR3 bases: TGTGCCACCGCGGGGACTAGCGAATTCAATGAGCAGTTCTTC.

This CDR3 reads CASSPHSMNTEAFF. The CDR3 bases are TGTGCCAGCAGCCCGCATAGCATGAACACTGAAGCTTTCTTT. This sequence joins TRBV28 and TRBJ1-1; D is unresolved. From germline, CDR1 is MDHEN and CDR2 SYDVKM. This CDR3 contains 14 residues. Deletions cut 6 bases from V and 0 bases from J, with 11 bases between.

The J gene is TRBJ1-2, the V gene TRBV7-2; a possible D gene is TRBD1 (6 bases). Germline-derived CDR1 and CDR2 are SGHTA and FQGNSA. Deletions cut 0 bases from V and 3 bases from J, with 8 bases between. The CDR3 has 14 residues. In DNA, the CDR3 is TGTGCCAGCAGCTTAGCGGGGGGCGACTATGGCTACACCTTC. The encoded protein is CASSLAGGDYGYTF. Drawing the rest from reference TRBV7-2 and TRBJ1-2, the complete variable domain is GAGVSQSPSNKVTEKGKDVELRCDPISGHTALYWYRQSLGQGLEFLIYFQGNSAPDKSGLPSDRFSAERTGGSVSTLTIQRTQQEDSAVYLCASSLAGGDYGYTFGSGTRLTVV.

The genes are TRBV6-5 and TRBJ2-7; D is unclear. This CDR3 has 15 residues. Trimming shortened V by 0 bases and J by 4 bases, and 13 bases separated the two germline ends. CDR1 and CDR2 (germline): MNHEY, SVGAGI. The CDR3 coding sequence is TGTGCCAGCAGTTACTCGAATGGGCCCGCATACGAGCAGTACTTC. This translates into CASSYSNGPAYEQYF.

V usage is TRBV6-1 and J usage is TRBJ1-5, with D unresolved. The germline gives CDR1 MNHNS, CDR2 SASEGT. This CDR3 spans 13 amino acids. V gave up 4 bases and J gave up 2 bases, with 6 bases separating them. CDR3: CASSGTGNQPQHF. Written as DNA, the CDR3 is TGTGCCAGCAGTGGGACGGGCAATCAGCCCCAGCATTTT.

The chain has TRBV19 and TRBJ2-6; 10 nucleotides line up with TRBD1. Germline CDR1 and CDR2: LNHDA and SQIVND (reference sequence). With 1 base clipped from V and 1 base from J, the junction kept 1 base outside the gene matches. The CDR3 has 17 amino acids. CDR3: CASSIGQGASGANVLTF. The CDR3 region has the DNA TGTGCCAGTAGTATAGGACAGGGGGCGTCTGGGGCCAACGTCCTGACTTTC. The whole variable domain, filled in from reference TRBV19 and TRBJ2-6, reads DGGITQSPKYLFRKEGQNVTLSCEQNLNHDAMYWYRQDPGQGLRLIYYSQIVNDFQKGDIAEGYSVSREKKESFPLTVTSAQKNPTAFYLCASSIGQGASGANVLTFGAGSRLTVL.

The CDR3 spells CASSLGQRGNEQFF. The CDR3 region has the DNA TGTGCCAGCAGCTTAGGCCAGCGGGGAAATGAGCAGTTCTTC. This sequence joins TRBV7-8 and TRBJ2-1, with 7 bases that match TRBD2. The CDR3 runs to 14 residues. Germline trimming cut 1 base from V and 7 bases from J; bases unmatched to any gene: 4. Per the germline V gene, CDR1 is SGHVS and CDR2 is FQNEAQ.

The CDR3: CASSLARGTTGNTIYF. The CDR3 nucleotides are TGTGCCAGCAGCTTAGCGAGGGGGACTACTGGAAACACCATATATTTT. V and J are TRBV7-8 and TRBJ1-3; a possible D gene is TRBD1 (6 bases). This CDR3 spans 16 amino acids. Germline lookup yields CDR1 SGHVS and CDR2 FQNEAQ. V was trimmed by 0 bases and J by 2 bases, leaving 11 bases between them.